One sample yielded the 26 T cell receptor beta chains listed below, sequenced in a study of T cells in localized non-small cell lung cancer. Profiling relied on immunoSEQ multiplex PCR, and the TCRdb table lists in-frame clones only, not all of them. Of over 20,000 clones listed, more than 75% were seen once; the top ten hold about 29%. The sample here was peripheral blood, taken before any cancer treatment. The receptors come from a male donor at least 60 years old with stage I squamous cell lung carcinoma.

This chain links TRBV10-1 with TRBJ2-1; D is unclear. This CDR3 contains 13 residues. The ends were cut back, 0 bases at V and 7 bases at J, with 7 bases in the middle. Per germline, CDR1 WNHNN and CDR2 SYGVQD (reference sequence). The CDR3: CASSESVGNEQFF. CDR3 nucleotide sequence: TGCGCCAGCAGTGAGTCGGTGGGGAATGAGCAGTTCTTC.

V and J are TRBV21-1 and TRBJ1-2; TRBD1 is the table's D call, not checked against the DNA. TRBV21-1 is annotated as a pseudogene. The CDR3 is 15 amino acids. The CDR3 spells CASSKVSTGGNGYTF. For the CDR3, the DNA is TGTGCCAGCAGCAAAGTCTCGACAGGGGGAAATGGCTACACCTTC.

The rearrangement joins TRBV7-2 to TRBJ2-7, with 15 nucleotides matching TRBD2. In germline, CDR1 is SGHTA, CDR2 FQGNSA. CDR3 length: 15 amino acids. After removal of 5 bases from V and 6 bases from J, the junction contained 5 bases not matched to a gene. CDR3 residues: CASSGGLAGGREQYF. CDR3 DNA: TGTGCCAGCAGCGGCGGACTAGCGGGAGGGCGCGAGCAGTACTTC.

This rearrangement joins TRBV7-2 to TRBJ2-1; 10 bases agree with TRBD2. This CDR3 is 18 amino acids long. Germline V lookup: CDR1 SGHTA, CDR2 FQGNSA. The V and J ends lost 1 base and 0 bases, in that order; junction bases with no gene match: 6. CDR3 nucleotide sequence: TGTGCCAGCAGCTTAGAGACTAGCGGGTGGAGCTCCTACAATGAGCAGTTCTTC. Its protein is CASSLETSGWSSYNEQFF.

A note on this clone: An end of the junction differs from the germline gene, which may be a read error. The chain couples TRBV10-3 to TRBJ1-5; D unclear. Germline CDR1 is ENHRY and CDR2 is SYGVKD. The CDR3 contains 14 residues. The CDR3 DNA reads TGTGCCAGCAGTGAATGGAGCGGCAATCAGCCCCAGCATTTT. It codes for CASSEWSGNQPQHF.

V and J are TRBV2 and TRBJ1-4; 7 bases are shared with TRBD1. V lost 6 bases to trimming and J lost 7 bases; unmatched junction nucleotides: 8. The V gene's germline CDR1 is SNHLY and CDR2 FYNNEI. This CDR3 is 14 amino acids long. As DNA, the CDR3 is TGTGCCAGCAGACAGGGGTCTAATTCTGAAAAACTGTTTTTT. It is translated as CASRQGSNSEKLFF.

The genes are TRBV10-3 and TRBJ1-1; no clear D gene. V gave up 6 bases and J gave up 0 bases, with 8 bases separating them. Germline V gene lookup returns CDR1 ENHRY and CDR2 SYGVKD. This CDR3 has 13 amino acids. In DNA, the CDR3 is TGTGCCATCAGACAGTTCATGAACACTGAAGCTTTCTTT. Amino acid sequence: CAIRQFMNTEAFF.

The rearrangement joins TRBV4-1 to TRBJ2-1; 7 nucleotides line up with TRBD1. The V gene's germline CDR1 is MGHRA and CDR2 YSYEKL. The CDR3 spans 16 residues. V dropped 1 base and J dropped 2; count of bases not matched to a gene: 5. CDR3 sequence: CASSQVDRKAYNEQFF. The CDR3 nucleotides are TGCGCCAGCAGCCAAGTGGACAGGAAGGCCTACAATGAGCAGTTCTTC.

CDR3 sequence: CASSRTSNTEAFF. CDR3 DNA sequence: TGTGCCAGCAGCCGAACATCGAACACTGAAGCTTTCTTT. J is TRBJ1-1 and V is TRBV7-9; D ambiguous. V was cut by 5 bases and J by 1 base, with 8 bases left in between. The length of the CDR3 is 13 residues. Germline lookup yields CDR1 SEHNR and CDR2 FQNEAQ (reference sequence).

This clone has only one observation. The V gene is TRBV10-1, the J gene TRBJ1-6, with 7 nucleotides matching TRBD1. CDR1 and CDR2 (germline): WNHNN, SYGVQD (reference sequence). CDR3 length: 14 residues. Trimming at V came to 2 bases and at J to 9 bases, leaving 4 bases not matched to a gene. DNA for the CDR3: TGCGCCAGCAGTGAGGGACAGGAACCTTCACCCCTCCACTTT. It translates to CASSEGQEPSPLHF.

This clone appeared a single time. This rearrangement joins TRBV5-1 to TRBJ1-2; D not resolved. V lost 1 base and J lost 0, with 4 bases in between. This CDR3 is 13 amino acids long. Germline CDR1 SGHRS, CDR2 YFSETQ. CDR3 bases: TGCGCCAGCAGCTTGAACGCTAACTATGGCTACACCTTC. Translating it yields CASSLNANYGYTF.

The chain has TRBV5-1 and TRBJ2-1; no reliable D call. Per germline, CDR1 SGHRS and CDR2 YFSETQ. The CDR3 totals 15 residues. Trimming removed 4 bases at V and 7 bases at J, with 18 bases between. The CDR3 protein is CASSQDRPTWNEQFF. CDR3 nucleotides: TGCGCCAGCAGCCAGGACCGCCCTACGTGGAATGAGCAGTTCTTC. The full variable domain, completed using reference TRBV5-1 and TRBJ2-1, is KAGVTQTPRYLIKTRGQQVTLSCSPISGHRSVSWYQQTPGQGLQFLFEYFSETQRNKGNFPGRFSGRQFSNSRSEMNVSTLELGDSALYLCASSQDRPTWNEQFFGPGTRLTVL.

The rearrangement uses TRBV28 and TRBJ2-5; 7 bases fit TRBD2. CDR3 length: 14 amino acids. J lost 5 bases, V lost 6 bases, and 9 bases had no gene match. The germline V gene has CDR1 MDHEN and CDR2 SYDVKM. The CDR3 nucleotides are TGTGCCAGCAGCCTCCCGCCAGCGGGGGAGACCCAGTACTTC. It translates to CASSLPPAGETQYF.

A single count supports this clone. The V gene is TRBV5-1, the J gene TRBJ2-7, with D tentatively TRBD2 (5 bases). This CDR3 is built from 12 residues. Germline assignment: CDR1 SGHRS and CDR2 YFSETQ. The V gene lost 1 base and the J gene lost 5 bases, with 7 bases spanning the gap. For the CDR3, the DNA is TGCGCCAGCAGCTTGCCCGGGGACGAGCAGTACTTC. This encodes CASSLPGDEQYF.

J is TRBJ1-6 and V is TRBV21-1. TRBV21-1 is shown as a pseudogene. CDR3 length: 14 residues. The CDR3: CASSRGSYNSPLHF. The CDR3 nucleotides read TGTGCCAGCAGCAGAGGCTCCTATAATTCACCCCTCCACTTT.

The genes are TRBV5-1 and TRBJ2-3; perhaps TRBD1 as D (6 bases). The CDR3 length is 17 residues. Germline V CDR1 and CDR2: SGHRS, YFSETQ. V was cut by 4 bases and J by 4 bases, with 22 bases left in between. The CDR3 region has the DNA TGCGCCAGCAGCCCCTCACAGGGCACCCGGGTGGCAGATACGCAGTATTTT. Its translation: CASSPSQGTRVADTQYF.

The chain links TRBV7-6 to TRBJ2-2, with 7 bases lining up with TRBD2. Trimming removed 4 bases from V and 6 bases from J; junction bases left unmatched: 14. Germline loops: CDR1 SGHVS, CDR2 FNYEAQ. The CDR3 consists of 17 residues. The CDR3 reads CASSSSGLVNKAGELFF. As DNA, the CDR3 is TGTGCCAGCAGCTCATCCGGACTAGTCAACAAGGCCGGGGAGCTGTTTTTT.

CDR3 in amino acids: CASSVGTSGRETQYF. CDR3 DNA sequence: TGTGCCAGCAGCGTAGGGACTTCCGGACGAGAGACCCAGTACTTC. The rearrangement uses TRBV9 and TRBJ2-5, with D perhaps TRBD2 (5 bases). Trimming pared 0 bases from V and 4 bases from J, leaving 13 bases between. This CDR3 region has 15 residues. CDR1 is SGDLS, CDR2 YYNGEE, per germline. Complete variable domain (other parts from reference TRBV9 and TRBJ2-5): DSGVTQTPKHLITATGQRVTLRCSPRSGDLSVYWYQQSLDQGLQFLIQYYNGEERAKGNILERFSAQQFPDLHSELNLSSLELGDSALYFCASSVGTSGRETQYFGPGTRLLVL.

The chain employs TRBV7-2 and TRBJ2-2, with 10 bases aligning to TRBD1. Looked up from germline, CDR1 is SGHTA and CDR2 is FQGNSA. With V trimmed by 6 bases and J by 5 bases, 6 bases remained unmatched. CDR3 size: 15 residues. CDR3 sequence: CASRTGTGVTGELFF. CDR3 DNA: TGTGCCAGCAGAACCGGGACAGGGGTGACCGGGGAGCTGTTTTTT.

The J gene is TRBJ2-2, the V gene TRBV9; the D gene could be TRBD1 or TRBD2 (5 bases each). Germline CDR1 SGDLS, CDR2 YYNGEE. Trimming left V 4 bases short and J 7 bases short, with 11 bases between. The CDR3 sequence is 13 residues long. CDR3 nucleotide sequence: TGTGCCAGCAGCTGGGCAGGGAGCGGGGAGCTGTTTTTT. The encoded protein is CASSWAGSGELFF.

The CDR3 DNA is TGTGCCATCAGTAGAGGCCTAGCGGGACAAGAGACCCAGTACTTC. Amino acid sequence: CAISRGLAGQETQYF. The chain links TRBV10-3 to TRBJ2-5, with 9 bases identical to TRBD2. V lost 5 bases, J lost 2 bases, and 6 bases stayed unmatched. The CDR3 is made up of 15 amino acids. CDR1 is ENHRY, CDR2 SYGVKD, per germline.

The chain combines TRBV4-1 with TRBJ1-1; 8 bases match TRBD1. V lost 4 bases to trimming and J lost 6 bases; unmatched junction nucleotides: 7. This CDR3 has 14 residues. Germline CDR1 MGHRA, CDR2 YSYEKL. The CDR3 DNA sequence: TGCGCCAGCAGCCTTACCGCAGGGGGCTCTGAAGCTTTCTTT. It specifies CASSLTAGGSEAFF.

This clone has just one count. The CDR3 DNA is TGTGCCAGCAGCTTAAAGGGGACTAGCGGCCAGTACTTC. Residues: CASSLKGTSGQYF. This rearrangement joins TRBV7-2 to TRBJ2-5, with 11 bases fitting TRBD2. This CDR3 has 13 residues. The J segment lost 10 bases and the V segment lost 2 bases, leaving 3 bases of the junction unmatched. The V gene's germline CDR1 is SGHTA and CDR2 FQGNSA.

This rearrangement joins TRBV2 to TRBJ2-7; D not certain. The CDR3 covers 13 residues. Per the germline V gene, CDR1 is SNHLY and CDR2 is FYNNEI. Trimming removed 9 bases from V and 6 bases from J, with 18 bases in between. CDR3 DNA: TGTGCCAGTCGGATGGACCCCTCGGGCGAGCAGTACTTC. As protein: CASRMDPSGEQYF.

The chain joins TRBV19 to TRBJ2-1; 11 positions match TRBD1. J was trimmed by 8 bases and V by 3 bases; bases with no gene match: 6. This CDR3 comprises 15 residues. Germline loops: CDR1 LNHDA, CDR2 SQIVND (reference sequence). The CDR3 DNA follows: TGTGCCAGTAGTATGACCGGGACAGGGGGTTATGAGCAGTTCTTC. It encodes CASSMTGTGGYEQFF.

The chain has TRBV10-3 and TRBJ2-3; D may be TRBD1 or TRBD2 (6 bases each). V was trimmed by 4 bases and J by 6 bases, leaving 20 bases between them. The length of the CDR3 is 16 residues. Germline CDR1 ENHRY, CDR2 SYGVKD. CDR3 DNA sequence: TGTGCCATCAGTGGGGGGCCCGCGGGGCCGCTCGATACGCAGTATTTT. Translation gives CAISGGPAGPLDTQYF.